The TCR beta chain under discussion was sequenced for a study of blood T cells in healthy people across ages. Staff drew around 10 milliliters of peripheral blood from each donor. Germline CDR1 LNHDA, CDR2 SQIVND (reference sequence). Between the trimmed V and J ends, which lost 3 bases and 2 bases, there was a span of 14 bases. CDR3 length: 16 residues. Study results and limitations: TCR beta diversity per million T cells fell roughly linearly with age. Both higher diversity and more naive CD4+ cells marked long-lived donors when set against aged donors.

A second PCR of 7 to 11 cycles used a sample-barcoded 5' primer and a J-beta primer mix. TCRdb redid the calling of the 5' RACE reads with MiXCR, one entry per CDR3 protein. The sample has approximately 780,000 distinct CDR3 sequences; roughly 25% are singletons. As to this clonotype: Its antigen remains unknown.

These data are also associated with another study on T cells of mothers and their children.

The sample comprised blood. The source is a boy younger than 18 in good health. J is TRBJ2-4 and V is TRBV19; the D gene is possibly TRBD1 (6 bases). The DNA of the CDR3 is TGTGCCAGTAGTATGGGTGAGGGGGTGACCAAAAACATTCAGTACTTC. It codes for CASSMGEGVTKNIQYF.